These T cell receptor beta chains were read from a single sample in a study of PD-L1 blockade in urothelial cancer. Libraries were prepared by immunoSEQ multiplex PCR; TCRdb keeps only in-frame clonotypes and omits some of them. This table has more than 35,000 clones, 75% to 95% appearing once. This specimen consisted of PBMCs, obtained around atezolizumab (anti-PD-L1) treatment. The receptors derive from an older man with urothelial cancer. Both conserved end residues are part of each CDR3. A D gene is named only where the DNA matches it firmly. A row's size may be missing; if present it is once, few, many or a size class.

v_gene	d_gene	abundance	j_gene	CDR3nt	CDR3aa
TRBV27	-	-	TRBJ2-2	TGTGCCAGCCGCTCTCAGGGGGGTACCGGGGAGCTGTTTTTT	CASRSQGGTGELFF
TRBV27	TRBD2	-	TRBJ2-7	TGTGCCAGCAGTCCGGGGGGCTCCTACGAGCAGTACTTC	CASSPGGSYEQYF
TRBV30	TRBD1	-	TRBJ2-7	TGTGCCTGGGGTCAACTCCTTGGACAGGGGAGTAGCGAGCAGTACTTC	CAWGQLLGQGSSEQYF
TRBV18	-	once	TRBJ2-6	TGTGCCAGCTCACCAAGGACAGTCTTTGGCTCTGGGGCCAACGTCCTGACTTTC	CASSPRTVFGSGANVLTF
TRBV5-4	-	-	TRBJ1-1	TGTGCCAGCAGCTTGGATAAATCGAACACTGAAGCTTTCTTT	CASSLDKSNTEAFF
TRBV5-6	TRBD2	-	TRBJ2-1	TGTGCCAGCAGCTTGGAATGGCGGGAGGTTGGTGAGCAGTTCTTC	CASSLEWREVGEQFF
TRBV10-3	TRBD1	-	TRBJ2-7	TGTGCCATCAGTGGGGTCCAGGGGGCCGGGCAGTACTTC	CAISGVQGAGQYF
TRBV15	-	-	TRBJ1-5	TGTGCCACCAGCCAACGGACAACGTTCAATCAGCCCCAGCATTTT	CATSQRTTFNQPQHF
TRBV6-5	TRBD2	-	TRBJ2-1	TGTGCCAGCAGCTATCTGACTAGCGCCAATGAGCAGTTCTTC	CASSYLTSANEQFF
TRBV5-1	TRBD1	-	TRBJ2-1	TGCGCCAGCAGCTTAACAGGGGCGTCCTACAATGAGCAGTTCTTC	CASSLTGASYNEQFF
TRBV5-6	-	few	TRBJ1-1	TGTGCCAGCAGCCCCCGGCGGGCCGGGAACACTGAAGCTTTCTTT	CASSPRRAGNTEAFF
TRBV30	-	-	TRBJ2-1	TGTGCCTGGGGCTGGAGCTCCTACAATGAGCAGTTCTTC	CAWGWSSYNEQFF
TRBV5-8	-	-	TRBJ1-5	TGTGCCAGCAGCTTTACTCGGTCGCCCCAGCATTTT	CASSFTRSPQHF
TRBV5-1	TRBD1	-	TRBJ2-2	TGCGCCAGCAGCCCGGAGACAGGGTTCACCGGGGAGCTGTTTTTT	CASSPETGFTGELFF
TRBV9	TRBD1	-	TRBJ2-1	TGTGCCAGCAGCGTTGGCAGGGGGCTTTACAATGAGCAGTTCTTC	CASSVGRGLYNEQFF
TRBV4-2	TRBD2	-	TRBJ2-7	TGTGCCAGCAGCCCGTTGGCTAGCGGGACTTCATACGAGCAGTACTTC	CASSPLASGTSYEQYF
TRBV7-8	-	-	TRBJ1-1	TGTGCCAGCAGCTTAGTGGAGATCAATGAAGCTTTCTTT	CASSLVEINEAFF
TRBV7-9	TRBD1	-	TRBJ1-5	TGTGCCAGCAGCTCAGAAACAGGGGCGGGCAATCAGCCCCAGCATTTT	CASSSETGAGNQPQHF
TRBV28	TRBD2	once	TRBJ2-5	TGTGCCAGCAGTCTAGCGGGAGATAGATCGGAGACCCAGTACTTC	CASSLAGDRSETQYF
TRBV5-1	TRBD1	-	TRBJ1-2	TGCGCCAGCAGCTTGGCCCCGACAGGGAACTATGGCTACACCTTC	CASSLAPTGNYGYTF
TRBV19	TRBD2	once	TRBJ2-1	TGTGCCAGTAGTATTGGTCTAGCGGGAGGGTGGGGTGAGCAGTTCTTC	CASSIGLAGGWGEQFF
TRBV5-6	TRBD2	once	TRBJ2-7	TGTGCCAGCAGCGGCGGGACTAGCTTACAGTACTTC	CASSGGTSLQYF
TRBV18	-	-	TRBJ1-4	TGTGCCAGCTCACCATCAGGCCTTCTAGAAAAACTGTTTTTT	CASSPSGLLEKLFF
TRBV23-1	TRBD1	-	TRBJ1-5	TGCGCCAGCAGTCAAACTCGGGACAGGTATAGCAATCAGCCCCAGCATTTT	CASSQTRDRYSNQPQHF
TRBV2	TRBD1	few	TRBJ1-2	TGTGCCAGCAGCACGAAGGACAGGCCCCCTAACTATGGCTACACCTTC	CASSTKDRPPNYGYTF
TRBV6-1	-	-	TRBJ1-1	TGTGCCAGCAGTGACGCGGGAGTAGGGCGGCTAAACACTGAAGCTTTCTTT	CASSDAGVGRLNTEAFF
TRBV7-3	-	-	TRBJ2-1	TGTGCCAGCAGCGCCCCCGGGACTCCACGGGGCGAGCAGTTCTTC	CASSAPGTPRGEQFF
TRBV27	-	-	TRBJ1-5	TGTGCCAGCAGCCGTCTAGGGGTCTATAGCAATCAGCCCCAGCATTTT	CASSRLGVYSNQPQHF
TRBV10-2	TRBD2	-	TRBJ2-7	TGCGCCAGCAGTGAGGCGGGAGGGCCTTTCCACGAGCAGTACTTC	CASSEAGGPFHEQYF
TRBV7-8	TRBD1	-	TRBJ1-1	TGTGCCAGCAGCGAGGACAGGGATGAAGCTTTCTTT	CASSEDRDEAFF
TRBV21-1	-	-	TRBJ2-3	TGTGCCAGCACCTCCCAGACAGGGGGCGAGTGGGCACGAGATACGCAGTATTTT	CASTSQTGGEWARDTQYF
TRBV9	TRBD2	-	TRBJ2-5	TGTGCCAGCAGCGTAGGGGGAGCGGGAGGCCAAGAGACCCAGTACTTC	CASSVGGAGGQETQYF
TRBV6-1	-	-	TRBJ2-7	TGTGCCAGCAGTGTGACTAGGAGGGGTGACGAGCAGTACTTC	CASSVTRRGDEQYF
TRBV18	-	-	TRBJ1-1	TGTGCCAGCTCACCACTCTCGGGTACTGAAGCTTTCTTT	CASSPLSGTEAFF
TRBV5-4	TRBD1	-	TRBJ2-6	TGTGCCAGCAGCCCCAGGACAGGGTCGTCTGGGGCCAACGTCCTGACTTTC	CASSPRTGSSGANVLTF
TRBV9	TRBD1	-	TRBJ1-1	TGTGCCAGCAGCTACTATGACAGGGGTGAAGCTTTCTTT	CASSYYDRGEAFF
TRBV6-5	-	-	TRBJ2-5	TGTGCCAGCAGCCTTAGACAGTCGCAAGAGACCCAGTACTTC	CASSLRQSQETQYF
TRBV7-9	TRBD1	-	TRBJ1-3	TGTGCCAGCAGCACAGGGGAGGCGGGAAACACCATATATTTT	CASSTGEAGNTIYF
TRBV2	TRBD2	-	TRBJ2-4	TGTGCCAGCAGTGAACTTAGCGGGAGAAACATTCAGTACTTC	CASSELSGRNIQYF
TRBV7-9	TRBD1	once	TRBJ2-1	TGTGCCAGCAGCTTAGCGGGGACAGGGGGGTTCAATGAGCAGTTCTTC	CASSLAGTGGFNEQFF
TRBV4-2	TRBD2	few	TRBJ2-7	TGTGCCAGCAGCCAAGGACTAGCGGGAGCCTACGAGCAGTACTTC	CASSQGLAGAYEQYF
TRBV6-6	TRBD1	-	TRBJ1-1	TGTGCCAGCAACCCAAGAGGGGGCAACACTGAAGCTTTCTTT	CASNPRGGNTEAFF
TRBV27	-	-	TRBJ2-7	TGTGCCAGCAGTTTAACGTACCTCAGCTCCTACGAGCAGTACTTC	CASSLTYLSSYEQYF